The following is a TCR beta chain sequence with its context. Its target antigen remains unknown. No qualities accompany the bases; no much larger clone lies one base away. This entry belongs to a study of STAT3 mutations in large granular lymphocyte leukemia (dated by TCRdb to about 2019). The study in broad terms: Canonical activating STAT3 mutations were detected in roughly half of the longitudinally sequenced T-LGLL patients. Over half of the T-LGLL patients were given one or more immunosuppressive therapy regimens, and roughly 37% of the treated patients had a hematologic response. To reconstruct clonal hierarchy and dynamics, serial deep sequencing of TCRbeta CDR3 and STAT3 was performed in patients with T-cell large granular lymphocyte leukemia. From an initial cohort of 200 to 250 LGL patients, over 15 representative T-LGLL cases were picked for longitudinal TCRbeta and STAT3 sequencing. A couple of patients with natural killer LGL leukemia were also sequenced longitudinally as controls within the study. On average, sequencing was done at 4 time points per patient, with the number of samplings ranging from 2 to 8.

The CDR3 runs 14 residues from the cysteine to the phenylalanine. Just CDR3 DNA is preserved here, 42 bases in frame from base 1. Taken from the germline V gene, the CDR1 and CDR2 loops are LGHNT and FRNRAP. Trimming costs V 6 bases and J 5 bases, and their ends lie 14 bases apart. The same DNA, extracted from blood mononuclear cells, served for both TCR sequencing and STAT3 sequencing. What the work shows at the level of the full study, not this receptor alone: Several patients had a dominant TCR clone burden greater than the STAT3 mutant burden, which suggests that the STAT3 mutation arose secondarily within a clone that had already expanded. Because no samples were available when a clone first appeared, clonal expansion had to be inferred from samplings taken at other points. Every T-LGLL patient showed at least one immunodominant TCRbeta clonotype, and about half showed multiple immunodominant subclonotypes. Persisting codominant clonotypes in some patients meant a small but highly pathogenic clone may have been missed. The linking of therapy response to changes in TCR clonal burden was complicated by variable intervals between samplings and differing treatment regimens. TCR clonotype switching after therapy was observed in 6 of 18 patients, and all newly emerging clones were found to be STAT3 wild type.

An Illumina MiSeq was used to sequence the TCRbeta libraries, yielding an average of about 40,773 productive templates per sample. The immunoSEQ assay, which uses multiplex PCR amplification, was used to generate TCRbeta CDR3 libraries. Turning to the authors' computational methods: Repertoire diversity was calculated as previously defined, and values close to 0 indicated extremely monoclonal samples. In TCRdb, the immuneACCESS table is reduced to in-frame sequences with V and J assigned. These tables do not hold every clone; where another copy was compared, an unresolved V gene accounts for under half, and the others remain unexplained. The V and J calls and clone size come from that table; D and trimming were worked out from the DNA. The sample yields roughly 2,000 clones; roughly two thirds were counted once. The top ten clones comprise about 79% of the sample.

The receptor's source is a man aged 55-75 years with T-cell large granular lymphocyte leukemia. Some clones in this sample may be carry-over from other donors' samples. The age is the age at diagnosis. Input material: peripheral blood mononuclear cells. The chain uses TRBV12-5 and TRBJ1-5, with no confidently assigned D gene. Here is the DNA: TGTGCTAGTGGGAAAACCGGGTCCCATCAGCCCCAGCATTTT. Its amino acids are CASGKTGSHQPQHF.